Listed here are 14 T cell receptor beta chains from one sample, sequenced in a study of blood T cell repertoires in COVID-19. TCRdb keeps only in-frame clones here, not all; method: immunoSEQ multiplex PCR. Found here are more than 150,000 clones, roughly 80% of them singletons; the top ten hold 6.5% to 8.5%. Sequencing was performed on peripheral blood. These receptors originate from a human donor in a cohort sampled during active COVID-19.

The CDR3 DNA reads TGTGCCAGCAGTCCCAGGACAGGGACCTACGAGCAGTACTTC. Amino acids: CASSPRTGTYEQYF. This chain connects TRBV2 to TRBJ2-7; 8 bases are a match to TRBD1. CDR1 is SNHLY, CDR2 FYNNEI, per germline. V shed 5 bases, J shed 2 bases, and the junction held 5 bases outside the gene matches. This CDR3 has 14 residues. Using reference TRBV2 and TRBJ2-7 for the parts outside the CDR3, the full variable domain is EPEVTQTPSHQVTQMGQEVILRCVPISNHLYFYWYRQILGQKVEFLVSFYNNEISEKSEIFDDQFSVERPDGSNFTLKIRSTKLEDSAMYFCASSPRTGTYEQYFGPGTRLTVT.

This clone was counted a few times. The CDR3 is CASSSTSVNEQFF. The CDR3 DNA is TGTGCCAGCAGCTCTACTAGCGTCAATGAGCAGTTCTTC. The rearrangement joins TRBV11-3 to TRBJ2-1; 7 nucleotides agree with TRBD2. There are 13 residues in the CDR3. V shed 4 bases and J 6 bases; nucleotides not matched to a gene: 3. Germline loops: CDR1 SGHNT, CDR2 YENEEA. The complete variable domain, with remaining parts taken from reference TRBV11-3 and TRBJ2-1, reads EAGVVQSPRYKIIEKKQPVAFWCNPISGHNTLYWYLQNLGQGPELLIRYENEEAVDDSQLPKDRFSAERLKGVDSTLKIQPAELGDSAVYLCASSSTSVNEQFFGPGTRLTVL.

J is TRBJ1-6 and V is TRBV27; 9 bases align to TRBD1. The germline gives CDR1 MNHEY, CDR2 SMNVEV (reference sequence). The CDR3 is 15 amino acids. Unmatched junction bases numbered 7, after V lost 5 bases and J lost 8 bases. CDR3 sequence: CASSIRTGVDSPLHF. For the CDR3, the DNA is TGTGCCAGCAGTATACGGACAGGGGTGGATTCACCCCTCCACTTT.

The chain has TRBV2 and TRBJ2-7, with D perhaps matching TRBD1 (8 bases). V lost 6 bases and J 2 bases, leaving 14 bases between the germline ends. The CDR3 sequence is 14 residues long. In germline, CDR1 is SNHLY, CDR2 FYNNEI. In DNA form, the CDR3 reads TGTGCCAGCAGCCCCACAGGGGGGGCCTACGAGCAGTACTTC. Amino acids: CASSPTGGAYEQYF.

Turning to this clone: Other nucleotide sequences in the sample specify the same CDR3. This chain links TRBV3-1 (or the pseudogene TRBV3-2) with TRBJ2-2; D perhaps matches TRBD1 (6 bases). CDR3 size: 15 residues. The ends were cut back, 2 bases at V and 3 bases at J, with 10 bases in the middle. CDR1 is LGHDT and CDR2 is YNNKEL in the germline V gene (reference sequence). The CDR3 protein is CASSQSYRDTGELFF. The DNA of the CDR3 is TGTGCCAGCAGCCAAAGCTACAGGGACACCGGGGAGCTGTTTTTT.

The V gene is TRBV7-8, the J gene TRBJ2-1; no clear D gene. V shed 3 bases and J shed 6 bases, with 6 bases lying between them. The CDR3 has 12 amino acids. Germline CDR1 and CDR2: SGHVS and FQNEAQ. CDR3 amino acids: CASSFDSNEQFF. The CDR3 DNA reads TGTGCCAGCAGCTTTGACTCCAATGAGCAGTTCTTC.

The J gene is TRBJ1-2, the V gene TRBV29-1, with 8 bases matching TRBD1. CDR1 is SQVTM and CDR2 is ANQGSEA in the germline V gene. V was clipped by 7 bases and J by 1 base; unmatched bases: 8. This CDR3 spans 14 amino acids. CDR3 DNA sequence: TGCAGCGCACGAACAGGGGGAGGTAACTATGGCTACACCTTC. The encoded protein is CSARTGGGNYGYTF.

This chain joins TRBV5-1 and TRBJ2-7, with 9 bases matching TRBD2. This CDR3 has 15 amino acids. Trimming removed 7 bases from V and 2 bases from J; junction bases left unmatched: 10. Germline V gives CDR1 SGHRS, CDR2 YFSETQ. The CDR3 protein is CASQNRGGATYEQYF. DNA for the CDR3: TGCGCCAGCCAAAACCGCGGGGGGGCAACCTACGAGCAGTACTTC.

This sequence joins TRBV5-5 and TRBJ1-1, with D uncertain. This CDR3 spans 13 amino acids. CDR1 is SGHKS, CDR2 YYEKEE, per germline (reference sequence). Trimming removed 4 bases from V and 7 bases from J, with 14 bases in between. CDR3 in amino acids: CASSPIDPGEAFF. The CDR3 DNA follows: TGTGCCAGCAGCCCAATTGACCCGGGTGAAGCTTTCTTT.

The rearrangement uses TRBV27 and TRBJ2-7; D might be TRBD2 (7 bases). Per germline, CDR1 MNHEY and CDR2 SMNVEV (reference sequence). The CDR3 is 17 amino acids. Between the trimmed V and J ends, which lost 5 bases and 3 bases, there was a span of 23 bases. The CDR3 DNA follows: TGTGCCAGCAGTCTACGGTGGGGGGCGGGGGCCTTCTACGAGCAGTACTTC. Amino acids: CASSLRWGAGAFYEQYF.

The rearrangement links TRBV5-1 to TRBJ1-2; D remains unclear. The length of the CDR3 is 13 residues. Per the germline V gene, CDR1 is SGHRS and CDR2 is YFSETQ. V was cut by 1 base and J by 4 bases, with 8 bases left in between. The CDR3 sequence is CASSLNSAYGYTF. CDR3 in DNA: TGCGCCAGCAGCTTGAACAGTGCCTATGGCTACACCTTC.

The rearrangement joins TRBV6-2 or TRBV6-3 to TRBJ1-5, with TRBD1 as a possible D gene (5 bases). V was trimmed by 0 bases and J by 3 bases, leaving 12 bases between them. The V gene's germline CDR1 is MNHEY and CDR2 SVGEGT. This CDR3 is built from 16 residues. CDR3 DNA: TGTGCCAGCAGTTACTCCGGACAAGTCGCCAATCAGCCCCAGCATTTT. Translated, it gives CASSYSGQVANQPQHF.

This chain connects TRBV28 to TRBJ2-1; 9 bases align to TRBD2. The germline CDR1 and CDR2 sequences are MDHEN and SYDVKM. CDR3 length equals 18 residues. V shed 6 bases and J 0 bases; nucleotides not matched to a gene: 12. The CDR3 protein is CASRTGLAGQSSYNEQFF. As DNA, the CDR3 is TGTGCCAGCAGGACGGGACTAGCCGGGCAGAGCTCCTACAATGAGCAGTTCTTC.

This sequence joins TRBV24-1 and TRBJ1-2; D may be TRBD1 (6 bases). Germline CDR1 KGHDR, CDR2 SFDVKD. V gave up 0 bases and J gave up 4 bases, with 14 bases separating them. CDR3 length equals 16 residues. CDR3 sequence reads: CATSDLYGGTAYGYTF. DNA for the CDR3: TGTGCCACCAGTGATTTGTATGGGGGCACAGCCTATGGCTACACCTTC.